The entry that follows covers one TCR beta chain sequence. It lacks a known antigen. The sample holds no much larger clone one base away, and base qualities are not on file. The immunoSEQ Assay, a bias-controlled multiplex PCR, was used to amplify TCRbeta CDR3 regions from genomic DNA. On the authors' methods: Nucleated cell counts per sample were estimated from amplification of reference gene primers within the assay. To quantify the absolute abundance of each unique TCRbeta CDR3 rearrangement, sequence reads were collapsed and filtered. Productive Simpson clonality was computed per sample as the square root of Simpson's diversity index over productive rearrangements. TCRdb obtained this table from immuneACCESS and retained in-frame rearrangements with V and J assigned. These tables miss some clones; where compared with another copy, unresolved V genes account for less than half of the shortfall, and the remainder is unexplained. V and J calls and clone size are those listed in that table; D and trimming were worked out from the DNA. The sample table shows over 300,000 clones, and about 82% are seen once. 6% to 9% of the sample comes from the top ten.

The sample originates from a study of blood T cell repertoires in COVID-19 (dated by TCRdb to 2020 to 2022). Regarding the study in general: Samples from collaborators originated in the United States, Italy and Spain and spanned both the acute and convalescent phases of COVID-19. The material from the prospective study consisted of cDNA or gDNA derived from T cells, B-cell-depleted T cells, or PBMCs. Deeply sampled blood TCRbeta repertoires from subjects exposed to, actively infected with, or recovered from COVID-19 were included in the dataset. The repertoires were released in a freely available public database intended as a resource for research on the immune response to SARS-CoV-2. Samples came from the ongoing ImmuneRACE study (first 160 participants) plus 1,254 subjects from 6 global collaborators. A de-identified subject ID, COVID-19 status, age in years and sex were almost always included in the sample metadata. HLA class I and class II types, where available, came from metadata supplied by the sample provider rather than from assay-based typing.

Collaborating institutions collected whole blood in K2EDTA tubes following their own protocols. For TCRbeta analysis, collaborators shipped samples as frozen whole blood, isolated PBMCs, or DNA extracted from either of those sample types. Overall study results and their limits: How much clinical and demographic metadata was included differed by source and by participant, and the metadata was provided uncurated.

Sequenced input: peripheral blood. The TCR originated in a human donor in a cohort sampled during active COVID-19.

CDR3 reads: CSAGGANGYTF. In nucleotides, the sequence is TGCAGTGCGGGGGGGGCGAATGGCTACACCTTC. The sequence is built from TRBV20-1 and TRBJ1-2, with a weak D call of TRBD1 (6 bases match). Taken from the germline V gene (reference sequence), the CDR1 and CDR2 loops are DFQATT and SNEGSKA. V was cut back by 6 bases and J by 6 bases, leaving a gap of 11 bases between them. The CDR3 sequence holds 11 residues, the cysteine and phenylalanine included. Left in the record is the CDR3 DNA by itself, 33 bases read in frame from the first base.